The sequence of this T cell receptor beta chain was determined in a study of T cell responses to AZD1222 COVID-19 vaccine. Whole-study results and caveats: In all cases, repertoires were sampled only after the peak T cell response.

Second-dose recipients at about 4 or about 12 weeks were treated as one pooled group. Libraries were prepared by immunoSEQ multiplex PCR; TCRdb keeps only in-frame clonotypes and omits some of them. The sample contains fewer than 180,000 clones, more than 85% of which appear only once. In regard to this clone: The antigen is undetermined.

With 1 base removed from V and 3 bases from J, the gap between germline ends came to 7 bases. The CDR3 length is 14 residues. Germline CDR1 KGHSH, CDR2 LQKENI. Sequenced material: peripheral blood, taken 28 days after the second AZD1222 dose. The clonotype was recovered from an adult who received the AZD1222 COVID-19 vaccine. The rearrangement uses TRBV18 and TRBJ1-5, with D hard to call. The CDR3 is CASSPRGDNQPQHF. Here the CDR3 DNA reads TGTGCCAGCTCACCACGGGGAGACAATCAGCCCCAGCATTTT.